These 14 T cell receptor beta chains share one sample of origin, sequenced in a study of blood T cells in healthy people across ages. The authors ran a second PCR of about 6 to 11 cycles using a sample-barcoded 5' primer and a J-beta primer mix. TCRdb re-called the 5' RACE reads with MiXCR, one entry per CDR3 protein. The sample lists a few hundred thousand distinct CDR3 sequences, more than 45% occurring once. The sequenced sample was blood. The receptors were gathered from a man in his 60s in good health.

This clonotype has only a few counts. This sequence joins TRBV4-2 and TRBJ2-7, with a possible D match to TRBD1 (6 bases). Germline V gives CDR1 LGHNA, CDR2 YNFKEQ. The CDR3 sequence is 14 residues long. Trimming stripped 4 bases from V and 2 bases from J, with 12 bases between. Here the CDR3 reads CASSPQGIPYEQYF. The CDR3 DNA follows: TGTGCCAGCAGCCCGCAGGGGATACCCTACGAGCAGTACTTC.

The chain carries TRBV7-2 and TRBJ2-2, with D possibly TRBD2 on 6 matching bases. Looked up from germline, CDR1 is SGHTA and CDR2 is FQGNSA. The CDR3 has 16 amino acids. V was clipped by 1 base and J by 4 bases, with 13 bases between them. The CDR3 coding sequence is TGTGCCAGCAGCTTAGAAGGGACTTGGGGCACCGGGGAGCTGTTTTTT. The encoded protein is CASSLEGTWGTGELFF.

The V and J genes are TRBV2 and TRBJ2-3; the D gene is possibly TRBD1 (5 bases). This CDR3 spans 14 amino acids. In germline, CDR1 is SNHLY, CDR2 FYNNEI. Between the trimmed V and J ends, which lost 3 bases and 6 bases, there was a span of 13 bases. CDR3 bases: TGTGCCAGCAGTGACACAGGACCCTGGGATACGCAGTATTTT. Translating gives CASSDTGPWDTQYF.

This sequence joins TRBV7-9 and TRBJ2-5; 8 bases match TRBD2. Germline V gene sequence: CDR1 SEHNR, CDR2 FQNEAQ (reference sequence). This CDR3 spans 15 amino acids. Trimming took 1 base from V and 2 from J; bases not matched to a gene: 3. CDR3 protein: CASSLVAGQQETQYF. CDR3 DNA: TGTGCCAGCAGCTTAGTAGCGGGGCAGCAAGAGACCCAGTACTTC.

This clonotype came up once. In DNA, the CDR3 is TGCAGTGGACAAGAACACTACGAGCAGTACTTC. Protein sequence: CSGQEHYEQYF. The chain has TRBV20-1 and TRBJ2-7; no firm D call. The CDR3 is 11 residues long. Trimming cost V 7 bases and J 3 bases, with 10 bases left between them. The germline CDR1 and CDR2 sequences are DFQATT and SNEGSKA (reference sequence).

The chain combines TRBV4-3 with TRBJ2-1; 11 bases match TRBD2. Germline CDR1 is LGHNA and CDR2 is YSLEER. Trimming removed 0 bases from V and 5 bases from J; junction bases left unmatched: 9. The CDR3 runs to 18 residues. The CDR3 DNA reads TGCGCCAGCAGCCAAGAGGTACTAGCGGGAGTAAGGGACAATGAGCAGTTCTTC. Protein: CASSQEVLAGVRDNEQFF.

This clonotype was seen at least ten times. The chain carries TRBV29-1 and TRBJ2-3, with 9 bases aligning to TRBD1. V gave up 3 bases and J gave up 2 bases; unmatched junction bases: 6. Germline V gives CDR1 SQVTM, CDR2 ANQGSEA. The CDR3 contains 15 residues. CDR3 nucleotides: TGCAGCGTTGAGGGGACAGGGCTACACACAGATACGCAGTATTTT. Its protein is CSVEGTGLHTDTQYF.

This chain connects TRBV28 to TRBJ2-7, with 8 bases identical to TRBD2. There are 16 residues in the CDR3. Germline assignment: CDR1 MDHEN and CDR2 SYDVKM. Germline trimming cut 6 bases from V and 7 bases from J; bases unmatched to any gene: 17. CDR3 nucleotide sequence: TGTGCCAGCAGCACGGGGACGGGACTAGGCTACAATGAGCAGTACTTC. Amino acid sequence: CASSTGTGLGYNEQYF.

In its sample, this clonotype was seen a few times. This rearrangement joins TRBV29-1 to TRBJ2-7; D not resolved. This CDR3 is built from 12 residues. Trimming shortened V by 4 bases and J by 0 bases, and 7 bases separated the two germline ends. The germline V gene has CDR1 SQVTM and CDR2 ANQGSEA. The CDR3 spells CSVVGSSYEQYF. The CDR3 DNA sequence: TGCAGCGTTGTTGGCAGCTCCTACGAGCAGTACTTC.

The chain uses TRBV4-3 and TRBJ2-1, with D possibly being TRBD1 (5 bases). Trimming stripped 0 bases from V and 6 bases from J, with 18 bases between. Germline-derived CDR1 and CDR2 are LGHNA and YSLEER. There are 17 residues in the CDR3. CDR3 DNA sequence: TGCGCCAGCAGCCAAGATCGGCAGGGCCCTCTTAGCAATGAGCAGTTCTTC. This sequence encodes CASSQDRQGPLSNEQFF.

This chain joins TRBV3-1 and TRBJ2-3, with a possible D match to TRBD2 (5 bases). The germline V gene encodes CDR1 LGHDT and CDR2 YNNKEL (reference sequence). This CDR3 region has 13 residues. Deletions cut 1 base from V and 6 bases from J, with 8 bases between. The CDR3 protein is CASSQGWEDTQYF. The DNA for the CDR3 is TGTGCCAGCAGCCAAGGTTGGGAGGATACGCAGTATTTT.

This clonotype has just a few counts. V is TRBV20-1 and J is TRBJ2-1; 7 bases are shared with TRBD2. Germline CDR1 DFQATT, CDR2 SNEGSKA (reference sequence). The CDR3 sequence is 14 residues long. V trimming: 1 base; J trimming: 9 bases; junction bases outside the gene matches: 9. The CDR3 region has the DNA TGCAGTGCTAGAGGGGGGGGACTGGGAGTTGAGCAGTTCTTC. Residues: CSARGGGLGVEQFF.

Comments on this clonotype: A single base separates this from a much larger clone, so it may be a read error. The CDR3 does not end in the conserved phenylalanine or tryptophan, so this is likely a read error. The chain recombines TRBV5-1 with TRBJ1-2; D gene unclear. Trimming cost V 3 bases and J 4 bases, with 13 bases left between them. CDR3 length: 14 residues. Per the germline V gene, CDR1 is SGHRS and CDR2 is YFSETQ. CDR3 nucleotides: TGCGCCAGCAGCTCGAATAAAGCTCTCTATGGCTACACCTCC. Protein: CASSSNKALYGYTS.

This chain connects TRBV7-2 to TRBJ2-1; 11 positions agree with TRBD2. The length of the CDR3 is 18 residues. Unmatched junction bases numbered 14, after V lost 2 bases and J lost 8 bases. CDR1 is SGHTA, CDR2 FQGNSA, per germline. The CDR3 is CASSLRTSGRVLSHEQFF. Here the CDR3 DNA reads TGTGCCAGCAGCTTACGTACTAGCGGGAGAGTTTTGTCGCATGAGCAGTTCTTC.